The rows below give T cell receptor beta chains drawn from one sample of a study of blood T cell repertoires in COVID-19. The assay was immunoSEQ multiplex PCR, and TCRdb's table has in-frame clones only and misses some. Seen here are 450,000 or so clones, 70% to 90% observed once, and the top ten hold roughly 0.84%. Sequencing used peripheral blood. The source of these receptors is a man younger than 35 with COVID-19, enrolled during active disease. The CDR3 runs from the conserved cysteine through the conserved F or W. Fields, in order: clone size, J gene, D gene, V gene, CDR3 protein, CDR3 DNA. D genes are given only for firm matches. Size is omitted from some rows. Given values are once, few, many or a class for expanded clones.

clone_size: .; j_call: TRBJ2-2; d_call: TRBD2; v_call: TRBV7-8; cdr3_aa: CASSFLSMVAGGPAGELFF; cdr3_nt: TGTGCCAGCAGCTTTCTCTCAATGGTCGCGGGAGGGCCCGCCGGGGAGCTGTTTTTT
clone_size: .; j_call: TRBJ2-3; d_call: .; v_call: TRBV10-1; cdr3_aa: CASSEASGTDTQYF; cdr3_nt: TGCGCCAGCAGTGAGGCTAGCGGCACAGATACGCAGTATTTT
clone_size: .; j_call: TRBJ2-7; d_call: TRBD1; v_call: TRBV9; cdr3_aa: CASSPGGHEQYF; cdr3_nt: TGTGCCAGCAGCCCAGGGGGCCACGAGCAGTACTTC
clone_size: .; j_call: TRBJ2-1; d_call: TRBD2; v_call: TRBV29-1; cdr3_aa: CSVGTSGPLNEQFF; cdr3_nt: TGCAGCGTGGGGACTAGCGGGCCTCTCAATGAGCAGTTCTTC
clone_size: .; j_call: TRBJ2-3; d_call: .; v_call: TRBV18; cdr3_aa: CASSPPYSTPTDTQYF; cdr3_nt: TGTGCCAGCTCACCACCTTACAGTACTCCCACAGATACGCAGTATTTT
clone_size: once; j_call: TRBJ2-2; d_call: TRBD2; v_call: TRBV19; cdr3_aa: CASSTPGLAGANNTGELFF; cdr3_nt: TGTGCCAGTAGTACCCCCGGACTAGCGGGGGCCAATAACACCGGGGAGCTGTTTTTT
clone_size: .; j_call: TRBJ2-3; d_call: TRBD2; v_call: TRBV15; cdr3_aa: CATSRALIAGPITDTQYF; cdr3_nt: TGTGCCACCAGCAGAGCCTTAATAGCGGGACCGATCACAGATACGCAGTATTTT
clone_size: .; j_call: TRBJ2-1; d_call: TRBD1; v_call: TRBV30; cdr3_aa: CAWTSKGTGYNEQFF; cdr3_nt: TGTGCCTGGACCAGCAAGGGGACAGGTTACAATGAGCAGTTCTTC
clone_size: .; j_call: TRBJ2-3; d_call: .; v_call: TRBV11-2; cdr3_aa: CASSLDSSRGFTDTQYF; cdr3_nt: TGTGCCAGCAGCTTAGACTCTAGCCGGGGGTTCACAGATACGCAGTATTTT
clone_size: .; j_call: TRBJ2-1; d_call: TRBD1; v_call: TRBV29-1; cdr3_aa: CSVEDPGQGVHNEQFF; cdr3_nt: TGCAGCGTTGAAGACCCGGGACAGGGGGTCCACAATGAGCAGTTCTTC
clone_size: .; j_call: TRBJ2-7; d_call: .; v_call: TRBV7-9; cdr3_aa: CASSPSDGDYEQYF; cdr3_nt: TGTGCCAGCAGCCCGTCCGACGGGGACTACGAGCAGTACTTC
clone_size: .; j_call: TRBJ1-2; d_call: .; v_call: TRBV11-2; cdr3_aa: CASSSVRDGYGYTF; cdr3_nt: TGTGCCAGCAGCTCGGTCAGGGATGGTTATGGCTACACCTTC
clone_size: .; j_call: TRBJ1-5; d_call: .; v_call: TRBV2; cdr3_aa: CASRVPGSNGVQPQHF; cdr3_nt: TGTGCCAGCAGAGTCCCGGGATCAAACGGGGTTCAGCCCCAGCATTTT
clone_size: .; j_call: TRBJ1-4; d_call: .; v_call: TRBV14; cdr3_aa: CASSQGHEKLFF; cdr3_nt: TGTGCCAGCAGTCAAGGGCACGAAAAACTGTTTTTT
clone_size: .; j_call: TRBJ2-3; d_call: .; v_call: TRBV18; cdr3_aa: CASSPGQGPDTQYF; cdr3_nt: TGTGCCAGCTCACCGGGTCAGGGGCCAGATACGCAGTATTTT
clone_size: .; j_call: TRBJ1-1; d_call: .; v_call: TRBV3-1/TRBV3-2; cdr3_aa: CASSQGDSRREAFF; cdr3_nt: TGTGCCAGCAGCCAAGGGGACTCCCGAAGAGAGGCTTTCTTT
clone_size: .; j_call: TRBJ2-7; d_call: TRBD2; v_call: TRBV5-5; cdr3_aa: CASSLAMGGGATYEQYF; cdr3_nt: TGTGCCAGCAGCTTGGCGATGGGCGGGGGAGCCACCTACGAGCAGTACTTC
clone_size: .; j_call: TRBJ1-2; d_call: .; v_call: TRBV5-4; cdr3_aa: CASSSRGSPGYTF; cdr3_nt: TGTGCCAGCAGCTCAAGAGGGAGCCCCGGCTACACCTTC
clone_size: .; j_call: TRBJ1-1; d_call: .; v_call: TRBV6-5; cdr3_aa: CASSFRVGTSEAFF; cdr3_nt: TGTGCCAGCAGTTTTCGGGTGGGGACATCTGAAGCTTTCTTT
clone_size: once; j_call: TRBJ2-2; d_call: TRBD2; v_call: TRBV2; cdr3_aa: CASRLAGGNTGELFF; cdr3_nt: TGTGCCAGTAGACTAGCGGGGGGAAACACCGGGGAGCTGTTTTTT
clone_size: .; j_call: TRBJ2-2; d_call: .; v_call: TRBV5-1; cdr3_aa: CASSSSERNTGELFF; cdr3_nt: TGCGCCAGCAGCTCAAGCGAGCGGAACACCGGGGAGCTGTTTTTT
clone_size: .; j_call: TRBJ2-3; d_call: TRBD2; v_call: TRBV5-1; cdr3_aa: CASSSFLAGITDTQYF; cdr3_nt: TGCGCCAGCAGCTCATTCTTAGCGGGAATCACAGATACGCAGTATTTT
clone_size: .; j_call: TRBJ1-6; d_call: TRBD1; v_call: TRBV3-1/TRBV3-2; cdr3_aa: CASSQVTGEHSPLHF; cdr3_nt: TGTGCCAGCAGCCAAGTAACAGGGGAACATTCACCCCTCCACTTT
clone_size: .; j_call: TRBJ1-1; d_call: .; v_call: TRBV20-1; cdr3_aa: CSASDDSPNTEAFF; cdr3_nt: TGCAGTGCTAGTGATGACAGCCCGAACACTGAAGCTTTCTTT
clone_size: once; j_call: TRBJ2-1; d_call: .; v_call: TRBV19; cdr3_aa: CASSNGVTYNEQFF; cdr3_nt: TGTGCCAGTAGTAACGGGGTTACCTACAATGAGCAGTTCTTC
clone_size: .; j_call: TRBJ1-4; d_call: TRBD1; v_call: TRBV11-2; cdr3_aa: CASSLGRDRGRNEKLFF; cdr3_nt: TGTGCCAGCAGCCTTGGCCGGGACAGGGGGCGGAATGAAAAACTGTTTTTT
clone_size: .; j_call: TRBJ2-1; d_call: .; v_call: TRBV4-2; cdr3_aa: CASSQEATDNEQFF; cdr3_nt: TGTGCCAGCAGCCAAGAAGCGACAGATAATGAGCAGTTCTTC
clone_size: .; j_call: TRBJ1-1; d_call: .; v_call: TRBV10-3; cdr3_aa: CAVASEMNTEAFF; cdr3_nt: TGTGCCGTTGCCAGCGAAATGAACACTGAAGCTTTCTTT
clone_size: .; j_call: TRBJ2-3; d_call: .; v_call: TRBV5-1; cdr3_aa: CASSLTGGGTDTQYF; cdr3_nt: TGCGCCAGCAGCTTGACAGGAGGGGGCACAGATACGCAGTATTTT
clone_size: .; j_call: TRBJ2-1; d_call: TRBD2; v_call: TRBV25-1; cdr3_aa: CASSAAGGLDEQFF; cdr3_nt: TGTGCCAGCAGTGCCGCGGGAGGACTGGATGAGCAGTTCTTC
clone_size: .; j_call: TRBJ2-3; d_call: TRBD2; v_call: TRBV2; cdr3_aa: CASSAERGGADTQYF; cdr3_nt: TGTGCCAGCTCCGCTGAGCGGGGGGGGGCAGATACGCAGTATTTT
clone_size: few; j_call: TRBJ2-2; d_call: TRBD1; v_call: TRBV6-2/TRBV6-3; cdr3_aa: CASSWGQGADTGELFF; cdr3_nt: TGTGCCAGCAGTTGGGGGCAGGGGGCCGACACCGGGGAGCTGTTTTTT
clone_size: .; j_call: TRBJ1-2; d_call: .; v_call: TRBV19; cdr3_aa: CASSRRTAISYYSYTF; cdr3_nt: TGTGCCAGTAGTAGGAGGACAGCAATTTCCTACTATAGCTACACCTTC
clone_size: .; j_call: TRBJ2-7; d_call: .; v_call: TRBV10-3; cdr3_aa: CAISSGGGHSYEQYF; cdr3_nt: TGTGCCATCAGCTCTGGGGGGGGGCATTCCTACGAGCAGTACTTC
clone_size: .; j_call: TRBJ1-2; d_call: TRBD1; v_call: TRBV3-1/TRBV3-2; cdr3_aa: CASSQLGTDDFFYGYTF; cdr3_nt: TGTGCCAGCAGCCAATTGGGGACAGACGACTTCTTCTATGGCTACACCTTC
clone_size: .; j_call: TRBJ1-4; d_call: .; v_call: TRBV2; cdr3_aa: CASSEGPQEAPNEKLFF; cdr3_nt: TGTGCCAGCAGTGAGGGGCCTCAAGAAGCTCCTAATGAAAAACTGTTTTTT
clone_size: few; j_call: TRBJ2-5; d_call: TRBD2; v_call: TRBV19; cdr3_aa: CASSYRVVASGRARETQYF; cdr3_nt: TGTGCCAGTAGTTACAGGGTTGTGGCTAGCGGGAGGGCCAGGGAGACCCAGTACTTC
clone_size: .; j_call: TRBJ2-7; d_call: TRBD2; v_call: TRBV19; cdr3_aa: CASSYTGTSGSYEQYF; cdr3_nt: TGTGCCAGTAGTTATACCGGGACTAGCGGTTCCTACGAGCAGTACTTC
clone_size: .; j_call: TRBJ1-5; d_call: .; v_call: TRBV14; cdr3_aa: CASSQGLYQPQHF; cdr3_nt: TGTGCCAGCAGCCAAGGACTTTATCAGCCCCAGCATTTT
clone_size: .; j_call: TRBJ2-1; d_call: .; v_call: TRBV7-9; cdr3_aa: CASSPTGVYNEQFF; cdr3_nt: TGTGCCAGCAGCCCCACAGGAGTGTACAATGAGCAGTTCTTC
clone_size: few; j_call: TRBJ2-7; d_call: TRBD2; v_call: TRBV27; cdr3_aa: CASSLQAGGLYEQYF; cdr3_nt: TGTGCCAGCAGTTTGCAAGCGGGAGGGCTCTACGAGCAGTACTTC
clone_size: once; j_call: TRBJ1-4; d_call: TRBD1; v_call: TRBV9; cdr3_aa: CASSDTGVATNEKLFF; cdr3_nt: TGTGCCAGCAGCGATACAGGGGTGGCAACTAATGAAAAACTGTTTTTT
clone_size: .; j_call: TRBJ1-5; d_call: TRBD1; v_call: TRBV3-1/TRBV3-2; cdr3_aa: CASSHPGGGQPQHF; cdr3_nt: TGTGCCAGCAGCCACCCAGGGGGCGGTCAGCCCCAGCATTTT
clone_size: .; j_call: TRBJ1-1; d_call: .; v_call: TRBV7-9; cdr3_aa: CASSEGVGEGTEAFF; cdr3_nt: TGTGCCAGCAGCGAGGGGGTCGGGGAGGGGACTGAAGCTTTCTTT
clone_size: .; j_call: TRBJ2-1; d_call: .; v_call: TRBV27; cdr3_aa: CASSLSAKLAQFF; cdr3_nt: TGTGCCAGCAGTTTATCGGCTAAGCTAGCGCAATTCTTC
clone_size: .; j_call: TRBJ2-7; d_call: TRBD2; v_call: TRBV14; cdr3_aa: CASSRGGLTGDEQYF; cdr3_nt: TGTGCCAGCAGCCGCGGGGGACTCACCGGGGACGAGCAGTACTTC
clone_size: once; j_call: TRBJ2-3; d_call: .; v_call: TRBV19; cdr3_aa: CASRELGTDTQYF; cdr3_nt: TGTGCCAGTAGGGAGCTCGGCACAGATACGCAGTATTTT
clone_size: .; j_call: TRBJ2-5; d_call: TRBD1; v_call: TRBV5-1; cdr3_aa: CASSFGTGRETQYF; cdr3_nt: TGCGCCAGCAGCTTTGGGACAGGGCGAGAGACCCAGTACTTC
clone_size: .; j_call: TRBJ2-1; d_call: TRBD2; v_call: TRBV2; cdr3_aa: CASNKASGRNNEQFF; cdr3_nt: TGTGCCAGCAACAAAGCTAGCGGGAGGAACAATGAGCAGTTCTTC
clone_size: .; j_call: TRBJ2-5; d_call: .; v_call: TRBV24-1; cdr3_aa: CATSDAMTGETQYF; cdr3_nt: TGTGCCACCAGTGATGCGATGACCGGGGAGACCCAGTACTTC
clone_size: .; j_call: TRBJ1-1; d_call: TRBD1; v_call: TRBV18; cdr3_aa: CASSPMGTGNTEAFF; cdr3_nt: TGTGCCAGCTCACCGATGGGGACAGGAAACACTGAAGCTTTCTTT
clone_size: .; j_call: TRBJ2-5; d_call: TRBD2; v_call: TRBV6-5; cdr3_aa: CASMVGGPSETQYF; cdr3_nt: TGTGCCAGCATGGTGGGAGGGCCCTCAGAGACCCAGTACTTC
clone_size: .; j_call: TRBJ2-3; d_call: .; v_call: TRBV5-1; cdr3_aa: CASSAGHSTDTQYF; cdr3_nt: TGCGCCAGCAGTGCGGGCCACAGCACAGATACGCAGTATTTT
clone_size: .; j_call: TRBJ2-7; d_call: .; v_call: TRBV7-9; cdr3_aa: CASSPRGKLSYEQYF; cdr3_nt: TGTGCCAGCAGCCCAAGGGGGAAACTATCCTACGAGCAGTACTTC
clone_size: .; j_call: TRBJ2-1; d_call: TRBD2; v_call: TRBV28; cdr3_aa: CASSGDIAGSSYNEQFF; cdr3_nt: TGTGCCAGCAGTGGGGACATAGCGGGGAGCTCCTACAATGAGCAGTTCTTC
clone_size: .; j_call: TRBJ2-3; d_call: TRBD2; v_call: TRBV6-6; cdr3_aa: CASSTGGFTDTQYF; cdr3_nt: TGTGCCAGCAGTACCGGGGGGTTCACAGATACGCAGTATTTT
clone_size: .; j_call: TRBJ1-5; d_call: .; v_call: TRBV5-1; cdr3_aa: CASSSQGGGQPQHF; cdr3_nt: TGCGCCAGCAGCTCGCAGGGAGGGGGTCAGCCCCAGCATTTT
clone_size: .; j_call: TRBJ2-5; d_call: .; v_call: TRBV5-4; cdr3_aa: CASSLGLQETQYF; cdr3_nt: TGTGCCAGCAGCTTGGGACTACAAGAGACCCAGTACTTC
clone_size: .; j_call: TRBJ1-1; d_call: .; v_call: TRBV5-1; cdr3_aa: CASSLNPSVNTEAFF; cdr3_nt: TGCGCCAGCAGCTTGAATCCATCGGTGAACACTGAAGCTTTCTTT
clone_size: .; j_call: TRBJ2-3; d_call: .; v_call: TRBV19; cdr3_aa: CASSTNRAQSSTDTQYF; cdr3_nt: TGTGCCAGTAGCACGAACAGGGCTCAATCTAGCACAGATACGCAGTATTTT